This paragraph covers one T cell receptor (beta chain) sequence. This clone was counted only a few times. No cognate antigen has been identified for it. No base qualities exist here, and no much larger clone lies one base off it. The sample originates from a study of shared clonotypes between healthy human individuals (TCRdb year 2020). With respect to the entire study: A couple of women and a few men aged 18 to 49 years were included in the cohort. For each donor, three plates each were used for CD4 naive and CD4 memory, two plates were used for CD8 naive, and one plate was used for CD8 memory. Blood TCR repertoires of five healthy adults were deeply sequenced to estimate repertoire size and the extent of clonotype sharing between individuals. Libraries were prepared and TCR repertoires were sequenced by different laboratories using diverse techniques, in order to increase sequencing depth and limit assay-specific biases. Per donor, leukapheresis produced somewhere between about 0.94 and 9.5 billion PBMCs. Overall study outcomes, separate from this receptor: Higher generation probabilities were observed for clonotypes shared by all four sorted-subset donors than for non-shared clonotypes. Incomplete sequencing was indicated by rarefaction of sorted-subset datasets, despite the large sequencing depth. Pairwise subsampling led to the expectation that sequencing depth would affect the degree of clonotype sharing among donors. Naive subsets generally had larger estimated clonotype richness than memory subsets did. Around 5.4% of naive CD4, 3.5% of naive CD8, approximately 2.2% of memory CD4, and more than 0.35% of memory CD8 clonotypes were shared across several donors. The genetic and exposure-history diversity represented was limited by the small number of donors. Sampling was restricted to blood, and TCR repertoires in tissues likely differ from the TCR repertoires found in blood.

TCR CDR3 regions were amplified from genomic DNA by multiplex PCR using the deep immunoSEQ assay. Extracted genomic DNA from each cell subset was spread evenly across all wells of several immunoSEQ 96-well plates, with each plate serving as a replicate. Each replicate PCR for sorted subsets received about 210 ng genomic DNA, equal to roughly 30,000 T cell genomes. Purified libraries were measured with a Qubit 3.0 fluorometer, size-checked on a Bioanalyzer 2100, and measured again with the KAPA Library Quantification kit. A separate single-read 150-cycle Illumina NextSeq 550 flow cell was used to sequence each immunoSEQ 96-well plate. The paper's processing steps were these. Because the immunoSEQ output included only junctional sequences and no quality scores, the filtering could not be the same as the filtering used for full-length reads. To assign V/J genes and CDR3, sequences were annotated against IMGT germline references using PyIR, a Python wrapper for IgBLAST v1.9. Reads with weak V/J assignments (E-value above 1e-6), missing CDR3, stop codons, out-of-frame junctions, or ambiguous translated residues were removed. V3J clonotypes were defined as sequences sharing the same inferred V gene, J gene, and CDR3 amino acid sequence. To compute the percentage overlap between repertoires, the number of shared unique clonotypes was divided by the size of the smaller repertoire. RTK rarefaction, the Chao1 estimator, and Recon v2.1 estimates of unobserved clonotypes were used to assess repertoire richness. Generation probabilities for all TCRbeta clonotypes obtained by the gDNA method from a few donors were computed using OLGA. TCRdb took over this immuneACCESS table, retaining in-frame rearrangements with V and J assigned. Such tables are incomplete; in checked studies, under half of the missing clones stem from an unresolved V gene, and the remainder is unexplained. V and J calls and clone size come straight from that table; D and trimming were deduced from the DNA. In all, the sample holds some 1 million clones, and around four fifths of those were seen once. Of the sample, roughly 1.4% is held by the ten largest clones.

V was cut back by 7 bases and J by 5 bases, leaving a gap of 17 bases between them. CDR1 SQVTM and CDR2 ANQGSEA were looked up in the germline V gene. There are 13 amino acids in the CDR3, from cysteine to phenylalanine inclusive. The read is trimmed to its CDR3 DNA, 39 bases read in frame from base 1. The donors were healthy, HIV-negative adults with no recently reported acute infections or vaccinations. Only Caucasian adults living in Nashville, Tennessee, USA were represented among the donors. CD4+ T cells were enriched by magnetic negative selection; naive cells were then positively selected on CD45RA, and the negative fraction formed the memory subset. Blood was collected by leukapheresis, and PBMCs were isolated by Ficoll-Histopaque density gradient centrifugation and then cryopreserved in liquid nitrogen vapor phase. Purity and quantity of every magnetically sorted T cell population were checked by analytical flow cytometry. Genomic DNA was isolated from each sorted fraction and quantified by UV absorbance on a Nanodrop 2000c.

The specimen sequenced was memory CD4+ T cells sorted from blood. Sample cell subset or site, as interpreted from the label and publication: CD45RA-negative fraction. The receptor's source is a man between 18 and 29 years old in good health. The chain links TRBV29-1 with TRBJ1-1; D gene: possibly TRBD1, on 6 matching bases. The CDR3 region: CSEMDRERTEAFF. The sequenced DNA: TGCAGCGAGATGGACAGAGAAAGGACTGAAGCTTTCTTT.